This T cell receptor beta chain was sequenced in a study of CD8+ T cells in alopecia areata. The ends were cut back, 3 bases at V and 4 bases at J, with 4 bases in the middle. Germline V gene sequence: CDR1 ENHRY, CDR2 SYGVKD. The CDR3 has 11 residues. General observations from the study: Many expanded lesional clones remained in scalp and blood on tofacitinib. Besides other cells, scalp samples also yield sequences of resident alphabeta T cells from normal skin.

Noted treatment: oral pan-JAK inhibitor, 5-10 mg twice daily. On this clone itself: Its antigen remains unknown.

Sequencing relied on a cDNA template that was reverse transcribed from extracted RNA. Method: immunoSEQ multiplex PCR; TCRdb's copy keeps in-frame clones and lacks some. The sample has about 190,000 clones; about three fifths are singletons. The chain combines TRBV10-3 with TRBJ2-7; D gene uncertain. The source material was CD4+ T cells sorted from blood, sampled at week 4, from a patient treated with tofacitinib. This TCR was recovered from a human donor with alopecia areata. CDR3 sequence reads: CAISEAYEQYF. CDR3 coding DNA: TGTGCCATCAGTGAAGCGTACGAGCAGTACTTC.